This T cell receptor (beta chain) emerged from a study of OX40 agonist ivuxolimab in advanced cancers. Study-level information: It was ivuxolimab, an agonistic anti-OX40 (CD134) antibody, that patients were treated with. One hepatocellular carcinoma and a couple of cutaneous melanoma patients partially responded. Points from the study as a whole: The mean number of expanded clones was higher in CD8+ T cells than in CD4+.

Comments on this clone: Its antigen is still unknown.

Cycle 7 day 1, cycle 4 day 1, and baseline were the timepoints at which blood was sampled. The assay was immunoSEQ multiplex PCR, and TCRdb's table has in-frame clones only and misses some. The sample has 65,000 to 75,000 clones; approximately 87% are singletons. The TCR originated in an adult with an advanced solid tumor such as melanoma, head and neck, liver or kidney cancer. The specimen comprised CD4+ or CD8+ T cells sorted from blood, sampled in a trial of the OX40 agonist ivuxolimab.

As DNA, the CDR3 is TGTGCCAGCAGCCCAAACGCGTTTGAGACCCAGTACTTC. Translating gives CASSPNAFETQYF. The chain joins TRBV7-3 to TRBJ2-5, with no clear D. The germline V and J ends were trimmed by 5 bases and 5 bases, with 12 bases remaining between them. The CDR3 runs to 13 residues. Germline assignment: CDR1 SGHTA and CDR2 FQGTGA.